The sequence of this TCR beta chain was determined in a study of shared clonotypes between healthy human individuals. Looking at the study overall: The composition of the donors was two women and a few men aged 18 to 49.

CD8 cells classed as naive were CD45RO-negative and positively selected for CCR7, excluding terminally differentiated effector memory CD45RA+ cells. None of the donors, who were healthy HIV-negative adults, had recently had acute infections or vaccinations. Using immunoSEQ multiplex PCR, the repertoire was profiled, and TCRdb retains in-frame clones only, with some absent. The sample has under 2,000,000 clones, around 96% seen once. V trimming: 2 bases; J trimming: 6 bases; junction bases outside the gene matches: 5. Germline V gene sequence: CDR1 MNHEY, CDR2 SVGAGI. CDR3 length equals 14 residues. This receptor was identified in a man aged 18 to 35 in good health. The chain combines TRBV6-5 with TRBJ1-1; TRBD1 agrees at 8 bases. Specimen: naive CD8+ T cells sorted from blood. The CDR3 DNA sequence: TGTGCCAGCAGTTACGGGACAGGCATTTCTGAAGCTTTCTTT. Its protein product is CASSYGTGISEAFF.